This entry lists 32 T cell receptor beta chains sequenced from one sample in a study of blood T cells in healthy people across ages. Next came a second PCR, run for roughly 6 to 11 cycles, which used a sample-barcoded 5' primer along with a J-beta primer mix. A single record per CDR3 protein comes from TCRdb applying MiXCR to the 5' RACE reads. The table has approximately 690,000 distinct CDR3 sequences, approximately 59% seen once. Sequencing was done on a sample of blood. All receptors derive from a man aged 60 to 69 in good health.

The CDR3, as DNA: TGCGCCAGCAGCTTGGATCCAGGACCCTCATCCTACGAGCAGTACTTC. Translation gives CASSLDPGPSSYEQYF. The chain is built from TRBV5-1 and TRBJ2-7; D gene unclear. The CDR3 totals 16 residues. Trimming cost V 0 bases and J 1 base, with 14 bases left between them. Germline V CDR1 and CDR2: SGHRS, YFSETQ. The full variable domain, completed using reference TRBV5-1 and TRBJ2-7, is KAGVTQTPRYLIKTRGQQVTLSCSPISGHRSVSWYQQTPGQGLQFLFEYFSETQRNKGNFPGRFSGRQFSNSRSEMNVSTLELGDSALYLCASSLDPGPSSYEQYFGPGTRLTVT.

The CDR3 DNA reads TGCAGTGCTAGAGTGTTTTTAGGGGATACGCAGTATTTT. Protein sequence: CSARVFLGDTQYF. The chain combines TRBV20-1 with TRBJ2-3, with no clear D. V was clipped by 1 base and J by 6 bases, with 11 bases between them. The V gene's germline CDR1 is DFQATT and CDR2 SNEGSKA (reference sequence). The CDR3 is made up of 13 amino acids.

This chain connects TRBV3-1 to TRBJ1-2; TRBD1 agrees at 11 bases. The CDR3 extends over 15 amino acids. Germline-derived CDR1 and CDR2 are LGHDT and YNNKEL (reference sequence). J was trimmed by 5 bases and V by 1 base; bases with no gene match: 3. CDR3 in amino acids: CASSQGGTGGYGYTF. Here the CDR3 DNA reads TGTGCCAGCAGCCAAGGTGGGACAGGGGGGTATGGCTACACCTTC.

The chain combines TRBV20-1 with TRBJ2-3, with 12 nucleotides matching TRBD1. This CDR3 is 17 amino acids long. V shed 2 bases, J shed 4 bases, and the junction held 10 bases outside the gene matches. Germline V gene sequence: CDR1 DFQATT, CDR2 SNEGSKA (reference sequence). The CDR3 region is CSARPFGGQGAADTQYF. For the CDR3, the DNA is TGCAGTGCTAGACCTTTCGGGGGACAGGGGGCTGCAGATACGCAGTATTTT.

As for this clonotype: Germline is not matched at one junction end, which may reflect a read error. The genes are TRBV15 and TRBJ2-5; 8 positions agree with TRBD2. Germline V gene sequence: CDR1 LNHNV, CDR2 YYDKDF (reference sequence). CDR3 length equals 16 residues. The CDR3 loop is CATSRAAGDYQETLYF. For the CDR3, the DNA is TGTGCCACCAGCAGAGCAGCGGGGGACTACCAAGAGACCCTGTACTTC.

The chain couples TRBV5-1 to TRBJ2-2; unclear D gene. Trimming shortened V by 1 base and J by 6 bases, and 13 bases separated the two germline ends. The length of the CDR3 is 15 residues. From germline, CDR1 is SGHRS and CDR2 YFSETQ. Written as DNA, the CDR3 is TGCGCCAGCAGCTTGAGCCGCCAATCCCCCGGGGAGCTGTTTTTT. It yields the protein CASSLSRQSPGELFF.

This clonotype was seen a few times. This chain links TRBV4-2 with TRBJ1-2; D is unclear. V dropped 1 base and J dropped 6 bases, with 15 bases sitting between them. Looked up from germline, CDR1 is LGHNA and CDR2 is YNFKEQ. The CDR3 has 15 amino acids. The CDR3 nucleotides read TGTGCCAGCAGCCAAGTCCCCGTCTCTGGTCATGGCTACACCTTC. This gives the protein CASSQVPVSGHGYTF.

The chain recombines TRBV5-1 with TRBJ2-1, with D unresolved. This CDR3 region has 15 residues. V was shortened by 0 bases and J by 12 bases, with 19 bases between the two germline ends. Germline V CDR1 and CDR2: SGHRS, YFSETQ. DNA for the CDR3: TGCGCCAGCAGCTTGGCCGCGGAGAGCACAGATACGCAGTTCTTC. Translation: CASSLAAESTDTQFF.

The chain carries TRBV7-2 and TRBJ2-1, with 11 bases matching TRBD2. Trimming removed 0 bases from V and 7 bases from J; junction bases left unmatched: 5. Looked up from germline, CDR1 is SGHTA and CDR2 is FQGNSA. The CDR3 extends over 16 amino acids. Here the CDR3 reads CASSLALAGGLNEQFF. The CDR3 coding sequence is TGTGCCAGCAGCTTAGCCCTAGCGGGGGGCCTTAATGAGCAGTTCTTC.

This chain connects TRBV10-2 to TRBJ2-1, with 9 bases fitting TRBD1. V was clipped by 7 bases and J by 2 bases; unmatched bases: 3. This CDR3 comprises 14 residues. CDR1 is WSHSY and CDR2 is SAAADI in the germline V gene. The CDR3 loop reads CASKQGAAYNEQFF. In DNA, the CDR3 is TGCGCCAGCAAACAGGGGGCGGCCTACAATGAGCAGTTCTTC.

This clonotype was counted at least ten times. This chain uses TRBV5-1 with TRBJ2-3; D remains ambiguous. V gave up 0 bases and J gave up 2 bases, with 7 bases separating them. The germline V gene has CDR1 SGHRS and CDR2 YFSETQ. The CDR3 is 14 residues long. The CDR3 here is CASSLGQPTDTQYF. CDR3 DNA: TGCGCCAGCAGCTTGGGGCAGCCCACAGATACGCAGTATTTT.

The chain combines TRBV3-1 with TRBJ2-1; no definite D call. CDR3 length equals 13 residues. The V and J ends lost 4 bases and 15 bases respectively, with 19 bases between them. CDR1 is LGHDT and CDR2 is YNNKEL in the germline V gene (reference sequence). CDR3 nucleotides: TGTGCCAGCAGCCCCGGACCTATCTTAACGCCGTTCTTC. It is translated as CASSPGPILTPFF.

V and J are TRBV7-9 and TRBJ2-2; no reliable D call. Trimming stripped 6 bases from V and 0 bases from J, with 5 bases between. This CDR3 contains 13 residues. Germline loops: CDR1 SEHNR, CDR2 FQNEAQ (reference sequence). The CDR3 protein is CASSSPNTGELFF. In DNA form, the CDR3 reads TGTGCCAGCAGTTCACCGAACACCGGGGAGCTGTTTTTT.

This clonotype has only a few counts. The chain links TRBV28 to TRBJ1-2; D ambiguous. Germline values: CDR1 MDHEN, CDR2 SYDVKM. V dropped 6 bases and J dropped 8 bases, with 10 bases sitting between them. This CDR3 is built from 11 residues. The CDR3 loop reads CASRMGVGYTF. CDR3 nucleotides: TGTGCCAGCAGGATGGGAGTCGGCTACACCTTC.

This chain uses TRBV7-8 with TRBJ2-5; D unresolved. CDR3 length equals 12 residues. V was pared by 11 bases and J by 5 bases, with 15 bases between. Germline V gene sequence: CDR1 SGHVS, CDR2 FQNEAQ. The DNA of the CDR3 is TGTGCCGACTCCCGCATGGGGGAGACCCAGTACTTC. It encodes CADSRMGETQYF.

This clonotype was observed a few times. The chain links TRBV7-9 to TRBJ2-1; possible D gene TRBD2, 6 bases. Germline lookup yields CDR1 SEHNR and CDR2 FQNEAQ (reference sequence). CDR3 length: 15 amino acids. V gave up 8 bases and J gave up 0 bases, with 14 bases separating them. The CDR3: CASLSRESSYNEQFF. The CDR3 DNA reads TGTGCCAGCCTATCTCGGGAGAGCTCCTACAATGAGCAGTTCTTC.

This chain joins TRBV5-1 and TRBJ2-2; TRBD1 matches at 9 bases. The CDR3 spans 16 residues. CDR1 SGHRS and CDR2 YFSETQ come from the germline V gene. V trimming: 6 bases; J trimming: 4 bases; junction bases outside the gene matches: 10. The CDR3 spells CASNSGQGSGTGELFF. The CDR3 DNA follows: TGCGCCAGCAATTCTGGACAGGGGAGTGGCACCGGGGAGCTGTTTTTT.

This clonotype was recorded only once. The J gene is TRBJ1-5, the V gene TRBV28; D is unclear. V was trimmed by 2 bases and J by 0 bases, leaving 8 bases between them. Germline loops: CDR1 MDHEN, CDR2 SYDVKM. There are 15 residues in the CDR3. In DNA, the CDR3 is TGTGCCAGCAGTTTAGCCGCAGATAGCAATCAGCCCCAGCATTTT. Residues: CASSLAADSNQPQHF. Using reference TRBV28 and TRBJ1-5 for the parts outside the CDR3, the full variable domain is DVKVTQSSRYLVKRTGEKVFLECVQDMDHENMFWYRQDPGLGLRLIYFSYDVKMKEKGDIPEGYSVSREKKERFSLILESASTNQTSMYLCASSLAADSNQPQHFGDGTRLSIL.

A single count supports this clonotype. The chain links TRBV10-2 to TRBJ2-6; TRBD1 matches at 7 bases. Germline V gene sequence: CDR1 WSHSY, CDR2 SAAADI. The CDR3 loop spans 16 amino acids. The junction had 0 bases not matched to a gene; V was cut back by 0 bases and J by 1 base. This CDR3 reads CASSESTGSGANVLTF. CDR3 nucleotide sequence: TGCGCCAGCAGTGAGTCGACAGGGTCTGGGGCCAACGTCCTGACTTTC.

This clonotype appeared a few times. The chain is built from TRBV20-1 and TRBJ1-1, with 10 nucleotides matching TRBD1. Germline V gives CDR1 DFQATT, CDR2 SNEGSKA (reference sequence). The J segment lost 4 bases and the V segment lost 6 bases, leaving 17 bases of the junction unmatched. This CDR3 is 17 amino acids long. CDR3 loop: CSANNPVWDRGGTEAFF. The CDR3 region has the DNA TGCAGTGCAAACAACCCGGTCTGGGACAGGGGTGGCACTGAAGCTTTCTTT.

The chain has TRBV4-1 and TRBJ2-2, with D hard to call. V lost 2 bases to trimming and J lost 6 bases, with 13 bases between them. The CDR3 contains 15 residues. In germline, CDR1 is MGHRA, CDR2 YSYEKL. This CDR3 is CASSQNTALPGELFF. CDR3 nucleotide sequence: TGCGCCAGCAGCCAAAATACGGCGCTGCCCGGGGAGCTGTTTTTT.

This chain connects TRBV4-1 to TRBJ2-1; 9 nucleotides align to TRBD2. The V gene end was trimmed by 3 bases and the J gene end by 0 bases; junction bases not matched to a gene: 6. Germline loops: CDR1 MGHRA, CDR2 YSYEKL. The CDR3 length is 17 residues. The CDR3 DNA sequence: TGCGCCAGCAGCCACCCCCTAGCGGGAAGCTCCTACAATGAGCAGTTCTTC. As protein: CASSHPLAGSSYNEQFF.

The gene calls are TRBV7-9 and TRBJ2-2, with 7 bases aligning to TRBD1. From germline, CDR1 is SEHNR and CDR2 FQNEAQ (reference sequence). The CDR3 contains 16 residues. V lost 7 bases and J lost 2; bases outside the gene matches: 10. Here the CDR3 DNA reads TGTGCCAGCATCAAGAGGGGGACAGTCAACACCGGGGAGCTGTTTTTT. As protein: CASIKRGTVNTGELFF. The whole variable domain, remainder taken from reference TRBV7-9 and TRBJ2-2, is DTGVSQNPRHKITKRGQNVTFRCDPISEHNRLYWYRQTLGQGPEFLTYFQNEAQLEKSRLLSDRFSAERPKGSFSTLEIQRTEQGDSAMYLCASIKRGTVNTGELFFGEGSRLTVL.

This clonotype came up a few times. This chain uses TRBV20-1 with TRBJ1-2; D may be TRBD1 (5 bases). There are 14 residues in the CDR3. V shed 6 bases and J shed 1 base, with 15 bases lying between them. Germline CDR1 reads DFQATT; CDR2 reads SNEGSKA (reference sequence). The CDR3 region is CSAPDSAHNYGYTF. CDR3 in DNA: TGCAGTGCACCCGACAGCGCCCATAACTATGGCTACACCTTC.

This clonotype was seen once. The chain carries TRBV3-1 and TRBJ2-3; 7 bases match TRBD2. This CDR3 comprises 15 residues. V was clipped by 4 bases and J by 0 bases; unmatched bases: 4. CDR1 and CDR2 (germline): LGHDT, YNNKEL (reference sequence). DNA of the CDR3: TGTGCCAGCAGCCCGGCGGGGGTTAGCACAGATACGCAGTATTTT. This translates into CASSPAGVSTDTQYF.

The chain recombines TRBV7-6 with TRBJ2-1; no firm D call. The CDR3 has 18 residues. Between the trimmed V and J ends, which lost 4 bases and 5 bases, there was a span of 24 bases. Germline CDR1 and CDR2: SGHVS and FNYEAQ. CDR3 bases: TGTGCCAGCAGCTGGGCAAACCCCGTAGTCACGTACGACAATGAGCAGTTCTTC. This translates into CASSWANPVVTYDNEQFF.

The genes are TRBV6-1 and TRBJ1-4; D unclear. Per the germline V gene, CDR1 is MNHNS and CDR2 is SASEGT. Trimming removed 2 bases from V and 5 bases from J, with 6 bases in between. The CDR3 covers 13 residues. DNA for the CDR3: TGTGCCAGCAGTGAAAGGGCCAATGAAAAACTGTTTTTT. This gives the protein CASSERANEKLFF.

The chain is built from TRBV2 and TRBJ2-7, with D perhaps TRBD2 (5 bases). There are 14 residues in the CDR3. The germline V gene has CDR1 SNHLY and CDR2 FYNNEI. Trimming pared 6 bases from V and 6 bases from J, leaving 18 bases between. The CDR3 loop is CASRLEYDLGEQYF. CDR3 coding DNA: TGTGCCAGCAGACTAGAGTATGACCTGGGCGAGCAGTACTTC.

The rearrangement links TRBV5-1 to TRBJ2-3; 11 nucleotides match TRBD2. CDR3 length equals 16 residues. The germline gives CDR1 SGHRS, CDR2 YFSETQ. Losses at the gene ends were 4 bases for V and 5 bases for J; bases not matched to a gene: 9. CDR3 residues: CASSVSGGVLEDTQYF. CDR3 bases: TGCGCCAGCAGCGTTAGCGGGGGGGTCCTGGAAGATACGCAGTATTTT. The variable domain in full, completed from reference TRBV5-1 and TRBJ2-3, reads KAGVTQTPRYLIKTRGQQVTLSCSPISGHRSVSWYQQTPGQGLQFLFEYFSETQRNKGNFPGRFSGRQFSNSRSEMNVSTLELGDSALYLCASSVSGGVLEDTQYFGPGTRLTVL.

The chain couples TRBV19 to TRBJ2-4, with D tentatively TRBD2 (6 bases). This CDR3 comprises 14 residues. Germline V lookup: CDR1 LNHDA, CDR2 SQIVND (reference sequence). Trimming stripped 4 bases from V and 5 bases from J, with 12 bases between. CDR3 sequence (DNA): TGTGCCAGTAGTAGCGGGGTTCGGGAAAACATTCAGTACTTC. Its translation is CASSSGVRENIQYF.

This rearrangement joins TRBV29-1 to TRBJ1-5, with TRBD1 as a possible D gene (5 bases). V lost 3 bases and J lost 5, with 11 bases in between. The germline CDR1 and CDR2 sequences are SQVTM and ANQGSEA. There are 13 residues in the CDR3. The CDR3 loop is CSVELSGDQPQHF. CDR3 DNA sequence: TGCAGCGTTGAGTTGTCGGGGGATCAGCCCCAGCATTTT. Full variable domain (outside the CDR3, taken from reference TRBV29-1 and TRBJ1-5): SAVISQKPSRDICQRGTSLTIQCQVDSQVTMMFWYRQQPGQSLTLIATANQGSEATYESGFVIDKFPISRPNLTFSTLTVSNMSPEDSSIYLCSVELSGDQPQHFGDGTRLSIL.

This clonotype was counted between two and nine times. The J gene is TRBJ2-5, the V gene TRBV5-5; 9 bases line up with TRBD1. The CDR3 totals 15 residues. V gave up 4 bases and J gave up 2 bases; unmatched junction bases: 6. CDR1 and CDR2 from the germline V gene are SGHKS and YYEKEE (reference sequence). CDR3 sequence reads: CASSLAQGAQETQYF. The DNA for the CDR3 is TGTGCCAGCAGCCTGGCACAGGGGGCTCAAGAGACCCAGTACTTC. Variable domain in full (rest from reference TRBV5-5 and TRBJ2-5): DAGVTQSPTHLIKTRGQQVTLRCSPISGHKSVSWYQQVLGQGPQFIFQYYEKEERGRGNFPDRFSARQFPNYSSELNVNALLLGDSALYLCASSLAQGAQETQYFGPGTRLLVL.